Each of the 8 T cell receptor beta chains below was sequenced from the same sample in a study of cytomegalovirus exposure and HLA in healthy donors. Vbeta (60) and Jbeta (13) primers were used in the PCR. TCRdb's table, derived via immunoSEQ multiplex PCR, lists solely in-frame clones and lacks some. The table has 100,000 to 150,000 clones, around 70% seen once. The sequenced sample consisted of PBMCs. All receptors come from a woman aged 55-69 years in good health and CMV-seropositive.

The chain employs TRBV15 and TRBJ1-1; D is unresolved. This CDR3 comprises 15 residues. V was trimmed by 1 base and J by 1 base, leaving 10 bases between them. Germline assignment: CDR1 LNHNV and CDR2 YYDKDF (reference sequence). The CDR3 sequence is CATSRVVFGNTEAFF. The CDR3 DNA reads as TGTGCCACCAGCAGAGTAGTCTTTGGGAACACTGAAGCTTTCTTT.

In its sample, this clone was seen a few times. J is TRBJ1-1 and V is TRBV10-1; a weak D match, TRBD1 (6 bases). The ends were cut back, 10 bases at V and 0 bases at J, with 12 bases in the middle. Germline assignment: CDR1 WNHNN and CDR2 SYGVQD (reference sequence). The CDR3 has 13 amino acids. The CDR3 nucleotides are TGCGCCACCAAGGGACACTTGAACACTGAAGCTTTCTTT. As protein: CATKGHLNTEAFF.

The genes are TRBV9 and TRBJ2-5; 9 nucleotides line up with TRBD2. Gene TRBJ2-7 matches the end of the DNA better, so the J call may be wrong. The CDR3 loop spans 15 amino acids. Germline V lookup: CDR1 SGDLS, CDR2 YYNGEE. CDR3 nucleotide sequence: TGTGCCAGCAGCGTAGGGGTTAGCGGGGGATACGAGCAGTACTTC. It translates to CASSVGVSGGYEQYF.

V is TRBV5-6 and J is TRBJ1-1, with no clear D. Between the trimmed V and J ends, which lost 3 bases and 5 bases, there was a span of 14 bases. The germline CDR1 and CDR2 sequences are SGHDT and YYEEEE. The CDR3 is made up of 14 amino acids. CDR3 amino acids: CASSSRLEGTEAFF. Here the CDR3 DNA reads TGTGCCAGCAGCTCAAGGTTAGAGGGAACTGAAGCTTTCTTT.

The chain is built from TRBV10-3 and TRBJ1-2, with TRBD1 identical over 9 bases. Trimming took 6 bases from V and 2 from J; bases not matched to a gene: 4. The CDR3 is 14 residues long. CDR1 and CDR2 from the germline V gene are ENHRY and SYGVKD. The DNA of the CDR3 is TGTGCCATCAGGGGGGACAGGGAGAACTATGGCTACACCTTC. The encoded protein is CAIRGDRENYGYTF.

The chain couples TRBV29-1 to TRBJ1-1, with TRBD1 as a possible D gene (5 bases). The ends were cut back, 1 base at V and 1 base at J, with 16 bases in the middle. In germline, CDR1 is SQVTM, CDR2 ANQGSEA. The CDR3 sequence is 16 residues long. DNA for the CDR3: TGCAGCGTTGAAGGGCGGGGGAAGACGCCGAACACTGAAGCTTTCTTT. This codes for CSVEGRGKTPNTEAFF.

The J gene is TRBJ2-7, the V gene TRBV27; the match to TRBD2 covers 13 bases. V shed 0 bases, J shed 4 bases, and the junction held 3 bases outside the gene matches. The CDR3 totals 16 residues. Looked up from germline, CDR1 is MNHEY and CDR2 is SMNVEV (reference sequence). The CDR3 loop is CASSLSGTSGVYEQYF. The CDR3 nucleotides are TGTGCCAGCAGTTTATCGGGGACTAGCGGGGTTTACGAGCAGTACTTC.

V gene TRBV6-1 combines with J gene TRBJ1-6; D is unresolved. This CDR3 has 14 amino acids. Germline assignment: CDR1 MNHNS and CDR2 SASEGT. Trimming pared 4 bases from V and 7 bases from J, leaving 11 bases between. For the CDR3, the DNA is TGTGCCAGCAGTGCGGGTCCATTCAATTCACCCCTCCACTTT. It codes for CASSAGPFNSPLHF.